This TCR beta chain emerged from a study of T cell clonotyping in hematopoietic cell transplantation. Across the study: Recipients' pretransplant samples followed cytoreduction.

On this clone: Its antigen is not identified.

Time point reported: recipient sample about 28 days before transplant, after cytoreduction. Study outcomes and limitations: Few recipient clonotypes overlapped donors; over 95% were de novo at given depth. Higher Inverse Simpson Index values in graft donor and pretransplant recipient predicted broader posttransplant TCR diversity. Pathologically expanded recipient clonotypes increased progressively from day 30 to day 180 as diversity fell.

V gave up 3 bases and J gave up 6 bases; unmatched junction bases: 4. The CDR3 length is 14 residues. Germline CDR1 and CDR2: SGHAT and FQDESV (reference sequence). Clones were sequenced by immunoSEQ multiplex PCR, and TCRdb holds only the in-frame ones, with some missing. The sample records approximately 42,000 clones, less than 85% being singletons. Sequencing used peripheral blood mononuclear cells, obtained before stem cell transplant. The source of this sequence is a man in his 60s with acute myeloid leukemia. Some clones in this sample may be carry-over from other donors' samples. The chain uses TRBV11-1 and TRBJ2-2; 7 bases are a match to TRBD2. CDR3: CASSLQGGAGELFF. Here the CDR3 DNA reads TGTGCCAGCAGCTTGCAGGGAGGGGCCGGGGAGCTGTTTTTT.